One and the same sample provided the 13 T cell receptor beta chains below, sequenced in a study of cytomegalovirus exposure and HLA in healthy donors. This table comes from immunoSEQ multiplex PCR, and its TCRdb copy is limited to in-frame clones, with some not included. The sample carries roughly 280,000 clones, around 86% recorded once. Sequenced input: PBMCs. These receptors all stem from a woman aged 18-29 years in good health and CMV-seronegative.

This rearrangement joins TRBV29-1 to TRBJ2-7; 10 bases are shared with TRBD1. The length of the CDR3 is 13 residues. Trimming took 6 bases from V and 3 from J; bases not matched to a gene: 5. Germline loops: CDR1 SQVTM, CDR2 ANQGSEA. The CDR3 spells CSVGGQGNYEQYF. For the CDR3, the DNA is TGCAGCGTCGGGGGACAGGGGAACTACGAGCAGTACTTC.

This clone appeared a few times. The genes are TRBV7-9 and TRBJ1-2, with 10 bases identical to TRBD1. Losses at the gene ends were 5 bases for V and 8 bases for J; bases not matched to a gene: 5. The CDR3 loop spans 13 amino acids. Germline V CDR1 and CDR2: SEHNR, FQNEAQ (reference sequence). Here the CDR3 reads CASSPGTGEGYTF. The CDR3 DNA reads TGTGCCAGCAGCCCCGGGACAGGGGAGGGCTACACCTTC.

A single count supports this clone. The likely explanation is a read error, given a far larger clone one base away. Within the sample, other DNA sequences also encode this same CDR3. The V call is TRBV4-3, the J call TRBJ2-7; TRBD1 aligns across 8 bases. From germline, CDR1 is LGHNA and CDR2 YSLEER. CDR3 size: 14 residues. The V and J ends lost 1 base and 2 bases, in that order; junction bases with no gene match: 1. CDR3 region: CASSQGTGTYEQYF. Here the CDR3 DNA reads TGCGCCAGCAGCCAAGGGACAGGGACCTACGAGCAGTACTTC.

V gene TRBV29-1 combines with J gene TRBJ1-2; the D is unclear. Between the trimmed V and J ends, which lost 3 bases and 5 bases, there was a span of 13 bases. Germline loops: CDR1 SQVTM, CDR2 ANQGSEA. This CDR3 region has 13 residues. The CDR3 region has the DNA TGCAGCGTTGAGAGGCCGTTAGAGTATGGCTACACCTTC. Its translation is CSVERPLEYGYTF.

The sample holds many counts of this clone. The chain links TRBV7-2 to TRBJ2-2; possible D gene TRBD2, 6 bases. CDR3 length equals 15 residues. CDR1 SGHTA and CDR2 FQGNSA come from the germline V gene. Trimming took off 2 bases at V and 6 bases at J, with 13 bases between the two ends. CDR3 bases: TGTGCCAGCAGCTTATATGCTAGCGTCGCCGGGGAGCTGTTTTTT. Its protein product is CASSLYASVAGELFF. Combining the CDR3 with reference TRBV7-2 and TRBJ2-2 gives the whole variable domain GAGVSQSPSNKVTEKGKDVELRCDPISGHTALYWYRQSLGQGLEFLIYFQGNSAPDKSGLPSDRFSAERTGGSVSTLTIQRTQQEDSAVYLCASSLYASVAGELFFGEGSRLTVL.

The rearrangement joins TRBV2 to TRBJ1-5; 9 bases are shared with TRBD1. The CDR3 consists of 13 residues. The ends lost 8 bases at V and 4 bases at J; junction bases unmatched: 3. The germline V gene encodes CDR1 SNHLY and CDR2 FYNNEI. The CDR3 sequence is CASGTGNNQPQHF. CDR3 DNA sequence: TGTGCCAGCGGGACAGGGAATAATCAGCCCCAGCATTTT.

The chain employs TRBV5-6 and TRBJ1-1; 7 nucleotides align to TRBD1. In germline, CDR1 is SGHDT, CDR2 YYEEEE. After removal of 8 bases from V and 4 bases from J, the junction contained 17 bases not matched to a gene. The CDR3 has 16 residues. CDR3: CASRLRGQIFSTEAFF. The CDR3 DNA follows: TGTGCCAGTCGCTTGAGGGGACAGATTTTTTCCACTGAAGCTTTCTTT.

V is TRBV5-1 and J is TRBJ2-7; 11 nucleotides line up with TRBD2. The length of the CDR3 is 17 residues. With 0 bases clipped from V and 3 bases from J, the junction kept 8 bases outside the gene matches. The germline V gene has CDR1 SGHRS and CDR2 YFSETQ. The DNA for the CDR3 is TGCGCCAGCAGCTTGGAAGCCGGGACTAGCGGAAACTACGAGCAGTACTTC. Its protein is CASSLEAGTSGNYEQYF.

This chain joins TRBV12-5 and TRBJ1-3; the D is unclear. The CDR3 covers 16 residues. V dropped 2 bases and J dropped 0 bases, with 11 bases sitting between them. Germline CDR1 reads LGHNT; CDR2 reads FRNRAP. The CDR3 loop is CASGLRPRGSGNTIYF. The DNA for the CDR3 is TGTGCTAGTGGTTTGCGGCCGCGAGGCTCTGGAAACACCATATATTTT.

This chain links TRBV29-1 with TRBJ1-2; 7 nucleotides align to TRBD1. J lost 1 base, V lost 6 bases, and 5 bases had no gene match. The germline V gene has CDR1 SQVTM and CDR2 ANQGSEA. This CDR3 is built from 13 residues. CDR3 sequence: CSVEGQHNYGYTF. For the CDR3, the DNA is TGCAGCGTGGAGGGACAGCATAACTATGGCTACACCTTC.

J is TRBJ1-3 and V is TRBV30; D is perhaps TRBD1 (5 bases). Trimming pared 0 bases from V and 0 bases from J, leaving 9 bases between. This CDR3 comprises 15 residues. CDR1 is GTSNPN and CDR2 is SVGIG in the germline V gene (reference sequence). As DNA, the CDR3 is TGTGCCTGGAGTGTACGGGGGGGCTCTGGAAACACCATATATTTT. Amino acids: CAWSVRGGSGNTIYF.

CDR3 sequence reads: CAWSGGRGEKLFF. For the CDR3, the DNA is TGTGCCTGGAGTGGGGGGCGAGGTGAAAAACTGTTTTTT. The rearrangement joins TRBV30 to TRBJ1-4; TRBD1 is a possible D gene (6 bases). V lost 1 base and J lost 7, with 10 bases in between. The CDR3 sequence is 13 residues long. CDR1 is GTSNPN, CDR2 SVGIG, per germline (reference sequence).

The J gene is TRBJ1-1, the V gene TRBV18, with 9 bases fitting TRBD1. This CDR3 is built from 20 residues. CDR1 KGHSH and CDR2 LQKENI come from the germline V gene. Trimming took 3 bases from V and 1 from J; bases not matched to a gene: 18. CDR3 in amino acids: CASSPYWDRVVIMKNTEAFF. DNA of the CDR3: TGTGCCAGCTCACCTTACTGGGACAGGGTAGTAATAATGAAGAACACTGAAGCTTTCTTT.